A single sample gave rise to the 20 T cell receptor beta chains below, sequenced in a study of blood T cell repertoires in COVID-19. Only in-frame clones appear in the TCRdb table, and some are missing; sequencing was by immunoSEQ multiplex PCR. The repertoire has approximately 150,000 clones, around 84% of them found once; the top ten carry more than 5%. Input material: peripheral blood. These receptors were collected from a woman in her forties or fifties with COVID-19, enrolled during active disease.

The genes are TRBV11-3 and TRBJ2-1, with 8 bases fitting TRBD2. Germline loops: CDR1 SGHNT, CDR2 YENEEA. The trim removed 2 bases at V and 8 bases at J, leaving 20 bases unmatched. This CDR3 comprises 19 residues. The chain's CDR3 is CASSLKLAGGPGRGDEQFF. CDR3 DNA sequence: TGTGCCAGCAGCTTAAAATTGGCGGGGGGACCAGGACGGGGCGATGAGCAGTTCTTC.

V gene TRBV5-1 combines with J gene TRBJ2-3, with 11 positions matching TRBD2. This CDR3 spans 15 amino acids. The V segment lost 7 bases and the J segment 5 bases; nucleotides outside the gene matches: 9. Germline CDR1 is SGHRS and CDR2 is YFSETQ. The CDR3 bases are TGCGCCAGCGACCCTAGCGGGGGGCGGAAAGATACGCAGTATTTT. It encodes CASDPSGGRKDTQYF.

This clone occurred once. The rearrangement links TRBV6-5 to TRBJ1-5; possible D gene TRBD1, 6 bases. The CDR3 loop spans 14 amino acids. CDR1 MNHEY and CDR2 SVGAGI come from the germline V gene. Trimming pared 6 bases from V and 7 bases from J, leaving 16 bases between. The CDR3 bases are TGTGCCAGCAGCACATACAGGGTAGAGCAGCCCCAGCATTTT. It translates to CASSTYRVEQPQHF.

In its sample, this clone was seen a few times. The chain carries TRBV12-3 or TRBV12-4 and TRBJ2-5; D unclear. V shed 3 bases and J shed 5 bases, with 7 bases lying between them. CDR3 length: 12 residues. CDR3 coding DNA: TGTGCCAGCAGTTTCGCTCGGGAGACCCAGTACTTC. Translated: CASSFARETQYF.

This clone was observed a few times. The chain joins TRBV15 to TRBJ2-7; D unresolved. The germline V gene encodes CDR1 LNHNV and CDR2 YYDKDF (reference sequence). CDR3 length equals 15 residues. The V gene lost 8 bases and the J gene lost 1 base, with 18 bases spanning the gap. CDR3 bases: TGTGCCACCTCTGCATCGCCCGACACATCCTACGAGCAGTACTTC. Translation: CATSASPDTSYEQYF.

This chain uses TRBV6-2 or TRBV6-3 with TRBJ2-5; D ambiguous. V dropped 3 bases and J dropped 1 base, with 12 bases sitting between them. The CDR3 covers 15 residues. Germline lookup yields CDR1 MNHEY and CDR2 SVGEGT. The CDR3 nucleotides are TGTGCCAGCAGTTATGGTTTTGGGCCCCAAGAGACCCAGTACTTC. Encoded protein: CASSYGFGPQETQYF.

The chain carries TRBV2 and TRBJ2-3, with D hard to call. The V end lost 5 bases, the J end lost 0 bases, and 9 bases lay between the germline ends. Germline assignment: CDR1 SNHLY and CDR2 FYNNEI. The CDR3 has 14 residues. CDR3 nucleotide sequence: TGTGCCAGCAGTTGGCTTTCTAGCACAGATACGCAGTATTTT. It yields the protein CASSWLSSTDTQYF.

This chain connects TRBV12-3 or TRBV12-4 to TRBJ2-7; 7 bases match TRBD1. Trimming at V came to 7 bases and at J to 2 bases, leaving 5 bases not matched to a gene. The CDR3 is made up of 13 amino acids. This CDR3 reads CASTRTGAYEQYF. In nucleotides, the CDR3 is TGTGCCAGCACCAGGACAGGTGCCTACGAGCAGTACTTC.

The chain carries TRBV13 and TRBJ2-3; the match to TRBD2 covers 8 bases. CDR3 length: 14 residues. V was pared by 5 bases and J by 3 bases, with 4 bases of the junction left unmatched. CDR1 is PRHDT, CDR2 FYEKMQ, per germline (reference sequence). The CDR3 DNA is TGTGCCAGCAGCCCCCGGGGGGGGACAGATACGCAGTATTTT. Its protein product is CASSPRGGTDTQYF.

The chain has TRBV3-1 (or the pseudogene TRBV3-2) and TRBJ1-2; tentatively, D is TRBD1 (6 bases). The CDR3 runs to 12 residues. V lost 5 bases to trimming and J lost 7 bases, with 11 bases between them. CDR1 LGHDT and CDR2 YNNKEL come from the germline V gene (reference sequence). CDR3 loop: CASSDTGSGYTF. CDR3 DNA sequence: TGTGCCAGCAGCGATACAGGGAGTGGCTACACCTTC.

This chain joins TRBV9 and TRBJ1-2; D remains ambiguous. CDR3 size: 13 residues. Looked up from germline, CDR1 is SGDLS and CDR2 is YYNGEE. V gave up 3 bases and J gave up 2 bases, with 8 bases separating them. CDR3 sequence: CASSGRSNYGYTF. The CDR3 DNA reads TGTGCCAGCAGCGGGAGGAGCAACTATGGCTACACCTTC.

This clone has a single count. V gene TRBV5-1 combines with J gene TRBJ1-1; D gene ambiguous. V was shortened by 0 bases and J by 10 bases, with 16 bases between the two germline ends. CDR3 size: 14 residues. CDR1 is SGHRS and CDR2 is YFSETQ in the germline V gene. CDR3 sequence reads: CASSLDPGYTGAFF. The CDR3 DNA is TGCGCCAGCAGCTTGGATCCCGGCTATACGGGAGCTTTCTTT.

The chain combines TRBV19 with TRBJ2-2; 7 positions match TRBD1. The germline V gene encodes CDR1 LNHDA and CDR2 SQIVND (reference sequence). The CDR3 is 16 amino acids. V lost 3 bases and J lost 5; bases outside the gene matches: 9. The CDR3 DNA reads TGTGCCAGTAGTATCCTTCCAGGGGGAGTGACCGGGGAGCTGTTTTTT. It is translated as CASSILPGGVTGELFF. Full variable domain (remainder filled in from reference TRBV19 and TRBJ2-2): DGGITQSPKYLFRKEGQNVTLSCEQNLNHDAMYWYRQDPGQGLRLIYYSQIVNDFQKGDIAEGYSVSREKKESFPLTVTSAQKNPTAFYLCASSILPGGVTGELFFGEGSRLTVL.

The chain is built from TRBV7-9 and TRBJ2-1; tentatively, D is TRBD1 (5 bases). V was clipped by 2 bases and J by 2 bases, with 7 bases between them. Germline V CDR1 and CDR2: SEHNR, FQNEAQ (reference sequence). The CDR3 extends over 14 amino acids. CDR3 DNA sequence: TGTGCCAGCAGCTTACCAGGGACCTACAATGAGCAGTTCTTC. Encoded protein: CASSLPGTYNEQFF.

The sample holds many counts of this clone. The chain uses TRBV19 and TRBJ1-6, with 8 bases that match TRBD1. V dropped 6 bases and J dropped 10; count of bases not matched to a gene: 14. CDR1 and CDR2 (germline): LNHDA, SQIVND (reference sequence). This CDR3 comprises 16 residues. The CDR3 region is CASSLGGQGPRSPLHF. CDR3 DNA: TGTGCCAGTAGCTTGGGTGGACAGGGCCCAAGGTCACCCCTCCACTTT. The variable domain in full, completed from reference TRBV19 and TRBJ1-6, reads DGGITQSPKYLFRKEGQNVTLSCEQNLNHDAMYWYRQDPGQGLRLIYYSQIVNDFQKGDIAEGYSVSREKKESFPLTVTSAQKNPTAFYLCASSLGGQGPRSPLHFGNGTRLTVT.

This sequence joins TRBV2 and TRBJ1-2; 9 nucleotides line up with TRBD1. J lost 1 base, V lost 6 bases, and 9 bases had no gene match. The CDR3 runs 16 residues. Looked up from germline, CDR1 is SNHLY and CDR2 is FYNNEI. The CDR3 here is CASRGTGTGNNYGYTF. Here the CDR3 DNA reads TGTGCCAGCAGGGGGACCGGGACAGGGAATAACTATGGCTACACCTTC.

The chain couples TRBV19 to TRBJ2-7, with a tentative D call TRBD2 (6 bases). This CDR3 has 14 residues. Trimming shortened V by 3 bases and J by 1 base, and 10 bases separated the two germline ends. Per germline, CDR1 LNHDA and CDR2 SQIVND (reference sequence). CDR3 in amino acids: CASSMVLASYEQYF. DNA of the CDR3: TGTGCCAGTAGTATGGTACTAGCTTCCTACGAGCAGTACTTC.

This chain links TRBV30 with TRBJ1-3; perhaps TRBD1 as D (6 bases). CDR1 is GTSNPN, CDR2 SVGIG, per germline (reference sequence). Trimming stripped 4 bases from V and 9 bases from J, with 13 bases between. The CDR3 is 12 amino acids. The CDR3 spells CAWIMSRGTIYF. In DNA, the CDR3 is TGTGCCTGGATTATGAGCAGGGGCACCATATATTTT.

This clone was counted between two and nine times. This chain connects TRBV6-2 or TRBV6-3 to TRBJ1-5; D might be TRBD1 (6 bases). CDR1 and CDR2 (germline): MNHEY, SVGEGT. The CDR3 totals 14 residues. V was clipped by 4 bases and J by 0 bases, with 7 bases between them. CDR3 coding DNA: TGTGCCAGCAGTTGGACAGCTAGCAATCAGCCCCAGCATTTT. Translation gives CASSWTASNQPQHF.

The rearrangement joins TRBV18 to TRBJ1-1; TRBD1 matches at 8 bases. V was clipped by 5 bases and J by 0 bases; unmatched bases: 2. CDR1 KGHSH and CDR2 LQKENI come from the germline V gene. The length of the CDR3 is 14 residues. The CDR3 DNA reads TGTGCCAGCTCAGAGACAGGGGTGAACACTGAAGCTTTCTTT. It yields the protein CASSETGVNTEAFF.